This TCR beta chain was obtained from a study of T cell changes during pregnancy in multiple sclerosis. Deletions cut 6 bases from V and 1 base from J, with 9 bases between. In germline, CDR1 is LNHDA, CDR2 SQIVND (reference sequence). This CDR3 region has 13 residues. TCRdb keeps only in-frame clones here, not all; method: immunoSEQ multiplex PCR. The sample lists fewer than 45,000 clones, over 85% occurring once. The V and J genes are TRBV19 and TRBJ1-1; no clear D. This TCR came from a female donor with multiple sclerosis, enrolled in a pregnancy study. The sample in question was CD4+ T cells from peripheral blood mononuclear cells, obtained in the first trimester of pregnancy. CDR3 sequence: CASRRTGNTEAFF. The CDR3 DNA reads as TGTGCCAGTAGACGTACTGGGAACACTGAAGCTTTCTTT.